These 28 T cell receptor beta chains share one sample of origin, sequenced in a study of response to subunit inactivated influenza vaccine. TCRdb ran MiXCR on the RT-PCR reads and lists one entry per CDR3 protein. The sample consists of about 500,000 distinct CDR3 sequences, about 15% of them appearing once. Here the sequenced sample was CD4+ T cells sorted from PBMCs, taken less than 30 months after vaccination. The receptor set was obtained from a man aged 50 to 69 who received an inactivated influenza vaccine.

This clonotype was seen a handful of times. V usage is TRBV20-1 and J usage is TRBJ2-1, with D possibly being TRBD2 (5 bases). V shed 2 bases and J shed 4 bases, with 9 bases lying between them. Per germline, CDR1 DFQATT and CDR2 SNEGSKA (reference sequence). CDR3 size: 13 residues. CDR3 nucleotides: TGCAGTGCTAGAACGGGATCTTACAATGAGCAGTTCTTC. Protein product: CSARTGSYNEQFF.

In this sample, this clonotype turned up a few times. V is TRBV7-9 and J is TRBJ2-7; TRBD2 agrees at 11 bases. This CDR3 has 13 amino acids. Trimming cost V 8 bases and J 7 bases; bases outside gene matches: 7. Germline V lookup: CDR1 SEHNR, CDR2 FQNEAQ (reference sequence). This chain's CDR3 is CASVSGGDREQYF. The CDR3 DNA reads as TGTGCCAGCGTTAGCGGGGGGGATAGGGAGCAGTACTTC.

This clonotype has a handful of counts. The CDR3 sequence is CASSLEVAGVSGELFF. CDR3 nucleotide sequence: TGCGCCAGCAGCTTGGAGGTAGCGGGAGTGAGCGGGGAGCTGTTTTTT. The chain carries TRBV5-1 and TRBJ2-2; 9 nucleotides line up with TRBD2. The ends lost 0 bases at V and 7 bases at J; junction bases unmatched: 7. The CDR3 consists of 16 residues. Germline CDR1 SGHRS, CDR2 YFSETQ. The complete variable domain, with remaining parts taken from reference TRBV5-1 and TRBJ2-2, reads KAGVTQTPRYLIKTRGQQVTLSCSPISGHRSVSWYQQTPGQGLQFLFEYFSETQRNKGNFPGRFSGRQFSNSRSEMNVSTLELGDSALYLCASSLEVAGVSGELFFGEGSRLTVL.

Many counts were recorded for this clonotype. The chain combines TRBV7-9 with TRBJ2-5; D unresolved. The CDR3 runs 11 residues. Trimming took off 5 bases at V and 2 bases at J, with 3 bases between the two ends. Germline V lookup: CDR1 SEHNR, CDR2 FQNEAQ (reference sequence). CDR3 protein: CASSHQETQYF. As DNA, the CDR3 is TGTGCCAGCAGCCATCAAGAGACCCAGTACTTC.

This clonotype was picked up many times. In DNA form, the CDR3 reads TGTGCCAGCAGTTTACAGCCGACAGGGTTCAAAGAGACCCAGTACTTC. Its translation: CASSLQPTGFKETQYF. The chain combines TRBV12-3 or TRBV12-4 with TRBJ2-5; 7 positions agree with TRBD1. The CDR3 has 16 residues. V lost 2 bases, J lost 3 bases, and 9 bases stayed unmatched.

This rearrangement joins TRBV3-1 to TRBJ1-5, with 7 bases identical to TRBD1. After removal of 1 base from V and 0 bases from J, the junction contained 9 bases not matched to a gene. Germline V gene sequence: CDR1 LGHDT, CDR2 YNNKEL (reference sequence). The CDR3 spans 18 residues. CDR3 amino acids: CASSQGTPGTVSNQPQHF. The CDR3 DNA follows: TGTGCCAGCAGCCAAGGAACGCCCGGGACAGTTAGCAATCAGCCCCAGCATTTT.

The chain has TRBV23-1 and TRBJ1-2; D is unclear. TRBV23-1 is identified as an open reading frame with a role that is uncertain. The CDR3 runs 13 residues. V lost 7 bases and J lost 3, with 12 bases in between. The CDR3 loop is CASISPLDYGYTF. The CDR3 DNA follows: TGCGCCAGCATCTCTCCCCTGGACTATGGCTACACCTTC.

V and J are TRBV4-2 and TRBJ1-4, with TRBD1 identical over 10 bases. This CDR3 is built from 18 residues. V lost 0 bases and J lost 7; bases outside the gene matches: 11. CDR1 is LGHNA and CDR2 is YNFKEQ in the germline V gene. The CDR3 here is CASSQDSGQGSFFEKLFF. DNA of the CDR3: TGTGCCAGCAGCCAAGATTCGGGACAGGGGAGTTTTTTTGAAAAACTGTTTTTT.

The chain uses TRBV6-1 and TRBJ1-5; D gene ambiguous. Trimming left V 8 bases short and J 6 bases short, with 17 bases between. The CDR3 loop spans 14 amino acids. Germline assignment: CDR1 MNHNS and CDR2 SASEGT. The CDR3, as DNA: TGTGCCAGCTACCCGGGATTTGTGTCTCAGCCCCAGCATTTT. Translating it yields CASYPGFVSQPQHF.

This clonotype was seen a few times. This chain connects TRBV3-1 to TRBJ2-7; D remains ambiguous. Trimming pared 0 bases from V and 8 bases from J, leaving 11 bases between. The CDR3 totals 13 residues. The V gene's germline CDR1 is LGHDT and CDR2 YNNKEL (reference sequence). CDR3 sequence (DNA): TGTGCCAGCAGCCAAGAGCCTACAGCGAAGCAGTACTTC. Its translation is CASSQEPTAKQYF.

The CDR3 DNA is TGCGCCAGCAGCTTGACTAGACCTAGCACAGATACGCAGTATTTT. This sequence encodes CASSLTRPSTDTQYF. The V gene is TRBV5-1, the J gene TRBJ2-3; TRBD2 is a possible D gene (5 bases). Germline CDR1 SGHRS, CDR2 YFSETQ. The CDR3 totals 15 residues. Trimming left V 1 base short and J 0 bases short, with 9 bases between.

This clonotype was detected only a few times. The chain employs TRBV10-3 and TRBJ2-7; D might be TRBD1 (6 bases). The CDR3 totals 11 residues. Trimming left V 7 bases short and J 4 bases short, with 8 bases between. Germline loops: CDR1 ENHRY, CDR2 SYGVKD. The CDR3 is CAITRGYEQYF. The CDR3 DNA reads TGTGCCATCACCAGGGGTTACGAGCAGTACTTC.

In this sample, this clonotype turned up many times. The DNA is left out, because the CDR3 cannot be placed on it with certainty; the CDR3 is given as TCRdb lists it. The genes are TRBV7-2 and TRBJ2-7. The CDR3 has 12 amino acids, counting both end residues. In germline, CDR1 is SGHTA, CDR2 FQGNSA. This chain's CDR3 is CASSLRFGEQYF.

On this clonotype itself: It may be a read error: a sequence one base away is much more abundant. The gene calls are TRBV14 and TRBJ2-5; TRBD2 aligns across 8 bases. Trimming took 0 bases from V and 4 from J; bases not matched to a gene: 10. Germline CDR1 and CDR2: SGHDN and FVKESK. This CDR3 is 17 amino acids long. The CDR3 coding sequence is TGTGCCAGCAGCCAAGAATCCGGGAGGGATCCAGGAGAGACCCAGTACTTC. It is translated as CASSQESGRDPGETQYF.

Concerning this clonotype: Possible read error: a much larger clone is one base away. This rearrangement joins TRBV28 to TRBJ2-7; D unresolved. Germline-derived CDR1 and CDR2 are MDHEN and SYDVKM. V was cut by 6 bases and J by 1 base, with 13 bases left in between. CDR3 length: 14 amino acids. DNA of the CDR3: TGTGCCAGCAGCTTCGCGGCTGGGTCCTACGAGCAGTACTTC. Amino acids: CASSFAAGSYEQYF.

This clonotype was recorded at least ten times. The J gene is TRBJ1-3, the V gene TRBV29-1; D gene uncertain. The germline V gene encodes CDR1 SQVTM and CDR2 ANQGSEA. Trimming pared 2 bases from V and 0 bases from J, leaving 5 bases between. The CDR3 is 13 residues long. CDR3 loop: CSVEPSSGNTIYF. DNA of the CDR3: TGCAGCGTTGAACCTAGCTCTGGAAACACCATATATTTT.

The rearrangement joins TRBV24-1 to TRBJ2-1; TRBD1 is a possible D gene (6 bases). The V end was cut by 4 bases, the J end by 0 bases, with 12 bases between. CDR3 length: 16 residues. Germline V gives CDR1 KGHDR, CDR2 SFDVKD. CDR3 nucleotides: TGTGCCACCAGTGAAGCTACAGGGAACTCCTACAATGAGCAGTTCTTC. This sequence encodes CATSEATGNSYNEQFF.

The chain links TRBV18 to TRBJ2-7; D gene uncertain. Germline-derived CDR1 and CDR2 are KGHSH and LQKENI. The CDR3 contains 13 residues. V lost 3 bases to trimming and J lost 0 bases, with 6 bases between them. CDR3 loop: CASSPAVSYEQYF. In nucleotides, the CDR3 is TGTGCCAGCTCACCCGCCGTCTCCTACGAGCAGTACTTC.

The CDR3 spells CASSPPGQGLYNEQFF. The CDR3 DNA is TGTGCCAGCTCACCACCGGGACAGGGCCTCTACAATGAGCAGTTCTTC. V gene TRBV18 combines with J gene TRBJ2-1; TRBD1 aligns across 9 bases. The germline CDR1 and CDR2 sequences are KGHSH and LQKENI. The CDR3 has 16 amino acids. V shed 0 bases and J 3 bases; nucleotides not matched to a gene: 3.

This sequence joins TRBV28 and TRBJ2-3; 12 bases map to TRBD2. Trimming at V came to 5 bases and at J to 0 bases, leaving 15 bases not matched to a gene. Germline CDR1 is MDHEN and CDR2 is SYDVKM. The length of the CDR3 is 20 residues. The CDR3 sequence: CASSTTGIKLAGGSTDTQYF. CDR3 sequence (DNA): TGTGCCAGCAGTACTACTGGAATTAAACTAGCGGGGGGAAGCACAGATACGCAGTATTTT.

The chain combines TRBV7-2 with TRBJ2-7; D is undetermined. V shed 2 bases and J shed 5 bases, with 10 bases lying between them. The CDR3 loop spans 13 amino acids. The germline gives CDR1 SGHTA, CDR2 FQGNSA. The CDR3 DNA reads as TGTGCCAGCAGCTTAAGGCTAAACGACGAGCAGTACTTC. Translation gives CASSLRLNDEQYF.

The chain combines TRBV7-8 with TRBJ1-4; no clear D gene. V was trimmed by 6 bases and J by 8 bases, leaving 13 bases between them. Per germline, CDR1 SGHVS and CDR2 FQNEAQ. This CDR3 contains 13 residues. The CDR3 bases are TGTGCCAGCAGTTATGGTCTGCAAGAAAAACTGTTTTTT. Translation: CASSYGLQEKLFF.

This clonotype was observed a few times. The V call is TRBV5-6, the J call TRBJ2-5; 11 nucleotides agree with TRBD2. The CDR3 runs 15 residues. CDR1 is SGHDT, CDR2 YYEEEE, per germline. The J segment lost 5 bases and the V segment lost 0 bases, leaving 3 bases of the junction unmatched. DNA for the CDR3: TGTGCCAGCAGCTTGGTACTAGCGGGGGTTGAGACCCAGTACTTC. Its translation: CASSLVLAGVETQYF.

This clonotype occurred a few times. This chain links TRBV6-2 or TRBV6-3 with TRBJ2-3; the match to TRBD2 covers 12 bases. CDR1 MNHEY and CDR2 SVGEGT come from the germline V gene. The CDR3 consists of 16 residues. The V and J ends lost 4 bases and 2 bases, in that order; junction bases with no gene match: 4. The CDR3 is CASSSTSGGYTDTQYF. In nucleotides, the CDR3 is TGTGCCAGCAGTTCCACTAGCGGGGGGTACACAGATACGCAGTATTTT.

With respect to this clonotype: A read error may explain this, as a much larger clone is one base away. The rearrangement joins TRBV24-1 to TRBJ1-2; D not certain. V shed 2 bases and J shed 6 bases, with 15 bases lying between them. The CDR3 consists of 15 residues. Germline CDR1 KGHDR, CDR2 SFDVKD. CDR3 coding DNA: TGTGCCACCAGTGATTCAACCATAGCTATAGATGGCTACACCTTC. It specifies CATSDSTIAIDGYTF.

The V call is TRBV20-1, the J call TRBJ2-3; D remains unclear. Germline CDR1 DFQATT, CDR2 SNEGSKA (reference sequence). Trimming pared 1 base from V and 1 base from J, leaving 6 bases between. CDR3 length: 13 amino acids. The CDR3 region has the DNA TGCAGTGCTAGAGTACTCCGCACAGATACGCAGTATTTT. Amino acid sequence: CSARVLRTDTQYF.

In this sample, this clonotype turned up a few times. The CDR3 reads CASSPTGEVNEQFF. CDR3 sequence (DNA): TGTGCCAGCTCACCTACGGGAGAGGTCAATGAGCAGTTCTTC. The V call is TRBV18, the J call TRBJ2-1; tentatively, D is TRBD2 (6 bases). Germline loops: CDR1 KGHSH, CDR2 LQKENI. V was cut by 3 bases and J by 6 bases, with 12 bases left in between. The CDR3 consists of 14 residues.

V gene TRBV5-1 combines with J gene TRBJ2-1; tentatively, D is TRBD1 (5 bases). V was trimmed by 0 bases and J by 9 bases, leaving 13 bases between them. The CDR3 is 14 amino acids. Germline lookup yields CDR1 SGHRS and CDR2 YFSETQ. CDR3 DNA: TGCGCCAGCAGCTTGGAGTGGCAGGGCGGTGAGCAGTTCTTC. Translating gives CASSLEWQGGEQFF.